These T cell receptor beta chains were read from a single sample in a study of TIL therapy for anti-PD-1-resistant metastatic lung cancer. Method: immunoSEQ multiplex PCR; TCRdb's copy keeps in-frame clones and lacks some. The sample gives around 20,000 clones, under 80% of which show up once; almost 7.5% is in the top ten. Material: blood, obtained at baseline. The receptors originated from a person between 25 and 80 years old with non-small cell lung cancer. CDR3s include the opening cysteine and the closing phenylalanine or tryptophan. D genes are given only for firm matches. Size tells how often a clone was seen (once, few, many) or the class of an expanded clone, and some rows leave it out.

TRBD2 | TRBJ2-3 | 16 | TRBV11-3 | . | CASSLGTSGSSVTQYF | TGTGCCAGCAGCTTAGGGACTAGCGGGAGTTCGGTTACGCAGTATTTT
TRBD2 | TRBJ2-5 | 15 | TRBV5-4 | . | CASSSSGGPQETQYF | TGTGCCAGCAGCTCCAGCGGGGGCCCCCAAGAGACCCAGTACTTC
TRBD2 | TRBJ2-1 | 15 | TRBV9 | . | CASSVASGAYNEQFF | TGTGCCAGCAGCGTAGCTAGCGGGGCATACAATGAGCAGTTCTTC
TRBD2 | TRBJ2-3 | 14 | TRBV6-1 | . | CASSELADTDTQYF | TGTGCCAGCAGTGAACTAGCGGACACAGATACGCAGTATTTT
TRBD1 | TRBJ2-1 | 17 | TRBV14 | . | CASSQEIIGTGRHEQFF | TGTGCCAGCAGCCAAGAGATCATTGGGACAGGAAGGCATGAGCAGTTCTTC
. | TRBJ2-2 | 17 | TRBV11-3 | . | CASSSLQGRLGTGELFF | TGTGCCAGCAGTTCCTTACAGGGCAGACTGGGGACCGGGGAGCTGTTTTTT
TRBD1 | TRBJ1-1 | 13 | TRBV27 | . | CASSDRGLAEAFF | TGTGCCAGCAGTGACAGGGGGTTGGCTGAAGCTTTCTTT
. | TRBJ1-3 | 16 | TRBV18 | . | CASSPGGRNSGNTIYF | TGTGCCAGCTCACCGGGCGGAAGGAACTCTGGAAACACCATATATTTT
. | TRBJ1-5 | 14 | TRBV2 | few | CASSEDGGHQPQHF | TGTGCCAGCAGTGAAGACGGGGGGCATCAGCCCCAGCATTTT
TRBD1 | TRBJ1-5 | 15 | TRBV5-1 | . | CASSLGQGGSQPQHF | TGCGCCAGCAGCTTGGGACAGGGAGGGAGTCAGCCCCAGCATTTT
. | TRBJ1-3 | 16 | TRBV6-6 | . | CASSYSVAGPGNTIYF | TGTGCCAGCAGTTACTCGGTTGCGGGGCCTGGAAACACCATATATTTT
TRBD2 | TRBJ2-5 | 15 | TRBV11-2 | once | CASSQGLAVQETQYF | TGTGCCAGCAGCCAGGGACTAGCGGTCCAAGAGACCCAGTACTTC
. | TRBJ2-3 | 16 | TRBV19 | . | CASSIRRGARTDTQYF | TGTGCCAGTAGTATACGGAGGGGAGCCCGCACAGATACGCAGTATTTT
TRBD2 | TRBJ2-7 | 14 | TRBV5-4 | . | CASSLAGGRYEQYF | TGTGCCAGCAGCTTAGCGGGGGGGCGGTACGAGCAGTACTTC
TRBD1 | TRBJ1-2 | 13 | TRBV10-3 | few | CAISEVQGYGYTF | TGTGCCATCAGTGAAGTACAGGGGTATGGCTACACCTTC
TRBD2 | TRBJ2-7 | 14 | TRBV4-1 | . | CASRDLTSLHEQYF | TGCGCCAGCAGGGATCTGACTAGCTTGCACGAGCAGTACTTC
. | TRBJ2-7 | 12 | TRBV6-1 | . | CASSMVEVEQYF | TGTGCCAGCAGTATGGTGGAGGTCGAGCAGTACTTC
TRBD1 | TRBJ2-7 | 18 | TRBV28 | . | CASSFRAFRDSHTYEQYF | TGTGCCAGCAGCTTCCGCGCTTTCCGGGACAGTCATACCTACGAGCAGTACTTC
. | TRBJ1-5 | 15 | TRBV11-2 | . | CASSQGTSSNQPQHF | TGTGCCAGCAGCCAGGGGACGAGTAGCAATCAGCCCCAGCATTTT
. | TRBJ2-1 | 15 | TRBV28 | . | CASKRQVQPSNEQFF | TGTGCCAGCAAACGACAGGTGCAGCCCTCCAATGAGCAGTTCTTC
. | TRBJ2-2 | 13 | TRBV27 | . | CASRETNTGELFF | TGTGCCAGCAGGGAAACGAACACCGGGGAGCTGTTTTTT
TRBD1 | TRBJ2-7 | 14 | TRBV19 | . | CASSILGTGYEQYF | TGTGCCAGTAGTATCCTAGGGACAGGGTACGAGCAGTACTTC
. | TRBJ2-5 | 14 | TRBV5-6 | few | CASSLGQAVETQYF | TGTGCCAGCAGCTTGGGGCAGGCCGTAGAGACCCAGTACTTC
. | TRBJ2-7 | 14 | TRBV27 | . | CASTPRGRPYEQYF | TGTGCCAGCACCCCCCGGGGTAGGCCCTACGAGCAGTACTTC
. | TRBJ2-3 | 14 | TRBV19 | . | CASSIQGRTDTQYF | TGTGCCAGTAGTATACAGGGAAGGACAGATACGCAGTATTTT
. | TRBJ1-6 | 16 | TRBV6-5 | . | CASSYGQLDRRSPLHF | TGTGCCAGCAGTTACGGTCAGCTAGACAGGCGTTCACCCCTCCACTTT
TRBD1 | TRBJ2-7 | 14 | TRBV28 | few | CASSSTGGFDEQYF | TGTGCCAGCAGTTCAACAGGGGGCTTCGACGAGCAGTACTTC
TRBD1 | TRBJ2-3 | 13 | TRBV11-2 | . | CASSLPWQGALDF | TGTGCCAGCAGCTTACCGTGGCAGGGGGCCCTCGATTTT
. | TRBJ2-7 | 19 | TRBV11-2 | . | CASSLEDIPGVRGSYEQYF | TGTGCCAGCAGCTTAGAAGATATCCCCGGGGTTAGGGGCTCCTACGAGCAGTACTTC
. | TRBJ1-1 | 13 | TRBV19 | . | CASSISGNTEAFF | TGTGCCAGTAGTATATCGGGGAACACTGAAGCTTTCTTT
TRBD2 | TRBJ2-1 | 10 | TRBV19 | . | CASERGEQFF | TGTGCCAGCGAGCGGGGTGAGCAGTTCTTC
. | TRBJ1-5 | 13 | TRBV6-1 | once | CASSAYGNQPQHF | TGTGCCAGCAGTGCATACGGCAATCAGCCCCAGCATTTT
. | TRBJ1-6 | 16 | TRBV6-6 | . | CASSDRGSSYNSPLHF | TGTGCCAGCAGCGACCGAGGGAGCTCCTATAATTCACCCCTCCACTTT
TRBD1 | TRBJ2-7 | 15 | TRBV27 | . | CASSLQTGGGYEQYF | TGTGCCAGCAGTTTACAAACAGGGGGCGGCTACGAGCAGTACTTC
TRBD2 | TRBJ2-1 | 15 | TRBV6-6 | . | CASSFPSGRNNEQFF | TGTGCCAGCAGTTTTCCTAGCGGGAGAAACAATGAGCAGTTCTTC
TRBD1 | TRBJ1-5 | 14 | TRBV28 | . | CASSSGQLNQPQHF | TGTGCCAGCAGTTCGGGACAGCTCAATCAGCCCCAGCATTTT
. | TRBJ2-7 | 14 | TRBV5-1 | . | CASSSGPPSAEQYF | TGCGCCAGCAGCTCGGGACCTCCTAGCGCTGAGCAGTACTTC
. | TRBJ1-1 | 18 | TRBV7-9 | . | CASSRGAGVPRRSTEAFF | TGTGCCAGCAGCCGAGGGGCAGGGGTCCCGCGAAGGTCCACTGAAGCTTTCTTT
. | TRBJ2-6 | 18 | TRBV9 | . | CASSVEGAIMAGANVLTF | TGTGCCAGCAGCGTTGAAGGGGCGATAATGGCTGGGGCCAACGTCCTGACTTTC
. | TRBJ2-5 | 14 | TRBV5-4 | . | CASSLGGGRWEQYF | TGTGCCAGCAGCTTGGGGGGGGGCCGATGGGAGCAGTACTTC
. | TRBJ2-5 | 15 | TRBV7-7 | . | CASSLLGNKGEAQYF | TGTGCCAGCAGCTTATTGGGGAATAAGGGGGAGGCCCAGTACTTC
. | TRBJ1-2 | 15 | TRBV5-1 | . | CASSRGGASDYGYTF | TGCGCCAGCAGCCGCGGGGGGGCTTCCGACTATGGCTACACCTTC
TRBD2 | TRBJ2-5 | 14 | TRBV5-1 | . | CATTPGGRGETQYF | TGCGCCACCACCCCTGGCGGGAGAGGGGAGACCCAGTACTTC
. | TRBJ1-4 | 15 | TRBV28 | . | CASSPPGGGYEKLFF | TGTGCCAGCAGTCCTCCGGGGGGGGGCTATGAAAAACTGTTTTTT
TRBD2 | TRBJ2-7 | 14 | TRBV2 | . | CASTGTSGSYEQYF | TGTGCCAGCACGGGGACTAGCGGGTCCTACGAGCAGTACTTC
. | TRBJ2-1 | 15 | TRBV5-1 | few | CASSWDVSSYNEQFF | TGCGCCAGCAGCTGGGACGTGAGCTCCTACAATGAGCAGTTCTTC
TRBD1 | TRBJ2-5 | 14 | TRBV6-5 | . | CASRHRGQQETQYF | TGTGCCAGCAGGCACAGGGGGCAACAAGAGACCCAGTACTTC
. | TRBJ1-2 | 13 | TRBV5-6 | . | CASSADANYGYTF | TGTGCCAGCAGTGCGGATGCTAACTATGGCTACACCTTC
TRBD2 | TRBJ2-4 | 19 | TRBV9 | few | CASSAPLAGGPRAKNIQYF | TGTGCCAGCAGCGCCCCTCTTGCGGGAGGGCCCCGGGCCAAAAACATTCAGTACTTC
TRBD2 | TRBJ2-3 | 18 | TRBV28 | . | CASSPSGSGRPGADTQYF | TGTGCCAGCAGTCCCTCCGGCAGCGGGAGGCCCGGGGCAGATACGCAGTATTTT